The clone carrying this T cell receptor beta chain came up many times. Antigen specificity is unknown. This sample is part of a study of post-analysis software for immune sequencing data. Broader study findings: Samples from one preparation batch, clustered by F measure, grouped strongly together. There was significantly lower normalized Chao1 diversity in multiple sclerosis patients than in controls.

TCR beta cDNA libraries had unique molecular identifiers. TCRdb independently ran MiXCR on the PCR reads; one entry per CDR3 protein. The repertoire holds around 250,000 distinct CDR3 sequences, with 36% as singletons. Input material: blood. The sequence came from a girl between 10 and 17 years old with multiple sclerosis.

CDR3 DNA sequence: TGCGCCAGCAGCTTGTGGGGAGGCAATCAGCCCCAGCATTTT. Its translation is CASSLWGGNQPQHF. V usage is TRBV5-1 and J usage is TRBJ1-5; no clear D gene. The CDR3 is made up of 14 amino acids. V lost 1 base and J lost 2, with 7 bases in between. CDR1 and CDR2 (germline): SGHRS, YFSETQ.